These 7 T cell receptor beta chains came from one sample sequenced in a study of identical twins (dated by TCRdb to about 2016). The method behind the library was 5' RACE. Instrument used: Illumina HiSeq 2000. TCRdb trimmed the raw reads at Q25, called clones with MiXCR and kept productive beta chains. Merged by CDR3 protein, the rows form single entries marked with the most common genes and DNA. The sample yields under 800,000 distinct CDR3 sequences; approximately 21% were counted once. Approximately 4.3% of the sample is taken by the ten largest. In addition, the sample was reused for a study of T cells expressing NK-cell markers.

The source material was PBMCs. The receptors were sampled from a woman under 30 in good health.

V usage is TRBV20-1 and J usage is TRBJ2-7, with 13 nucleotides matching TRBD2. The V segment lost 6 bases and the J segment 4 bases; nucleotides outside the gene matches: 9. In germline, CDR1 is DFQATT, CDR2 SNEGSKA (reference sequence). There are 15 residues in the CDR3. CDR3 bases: TGCAGTGCCTCGACTAGCGGGAGGCCCCTATACGAGCAGTACTTC. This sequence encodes CSASTSGRPLYEQYF.

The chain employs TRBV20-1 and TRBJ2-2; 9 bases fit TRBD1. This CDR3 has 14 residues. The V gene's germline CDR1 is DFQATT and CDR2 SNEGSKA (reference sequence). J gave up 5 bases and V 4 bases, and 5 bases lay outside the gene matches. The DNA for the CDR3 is TGCAGTGCTACCAACAGGGGGCGGACCGGGGAGCTGTTTTTT. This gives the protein CSATNRGRTGELFF.

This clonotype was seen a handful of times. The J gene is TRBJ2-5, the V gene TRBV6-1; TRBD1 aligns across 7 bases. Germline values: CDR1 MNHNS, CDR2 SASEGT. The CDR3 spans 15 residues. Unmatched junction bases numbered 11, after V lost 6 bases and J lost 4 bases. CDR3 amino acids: CASRSLWTGSETQYF. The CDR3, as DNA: TGTGCCAGCAGATCACTATGGACAGGATCAGAGACCCAGTACTTC.

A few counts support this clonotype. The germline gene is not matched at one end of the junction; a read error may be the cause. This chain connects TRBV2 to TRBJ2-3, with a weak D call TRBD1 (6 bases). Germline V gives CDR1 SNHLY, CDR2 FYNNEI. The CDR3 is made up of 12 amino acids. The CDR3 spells CASRDDRLVVSF. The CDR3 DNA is TGTGCCAGCAGAGACGACAGGCTTGTCGTTTCTTTT. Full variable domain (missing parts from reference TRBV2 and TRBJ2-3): EPEVTQTPSHQVTQMGQEVILRCVPISNHLYFYWYRQILGQKVEFLVSFYNNEISEKSEIFDDQFSVERPDGSNFTLKIRSTKLEDSAMYFCASRDDRLVVSFGPGTRLTVL.

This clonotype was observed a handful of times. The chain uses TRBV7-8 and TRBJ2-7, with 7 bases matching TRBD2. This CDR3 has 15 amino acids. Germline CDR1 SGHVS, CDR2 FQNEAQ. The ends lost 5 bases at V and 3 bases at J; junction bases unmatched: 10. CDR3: CASSPRIAGDYEQYF. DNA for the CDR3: TGTGCCAGCAGCCCCCGGATCGCGGGGGACTACGAGCAGTACTTC.

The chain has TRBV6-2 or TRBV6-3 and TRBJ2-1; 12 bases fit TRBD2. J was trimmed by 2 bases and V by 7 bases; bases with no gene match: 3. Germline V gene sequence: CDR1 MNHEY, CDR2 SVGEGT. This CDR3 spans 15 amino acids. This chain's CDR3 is CASKLAGGTYNEQFF. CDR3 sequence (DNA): TGTGCCAGCAAGCTAGCGGGGGGGACCTACAATGAGCAGTTCTTC.

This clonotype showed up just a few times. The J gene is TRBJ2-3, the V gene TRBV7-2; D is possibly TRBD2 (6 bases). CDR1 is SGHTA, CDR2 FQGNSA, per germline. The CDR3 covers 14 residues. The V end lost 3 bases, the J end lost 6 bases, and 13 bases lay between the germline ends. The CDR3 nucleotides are TGTGCCAGCAGCTTTGCACTAGCAGGGGATACGCAGTATTTT. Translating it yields CASSFALAGDTQYF.